The 9 T cell receptor beta chains below come from one sample, sequenced in a study of blood T cell repertoires in COVID-19. The data were produced by immunoSEQ multiplex PCR, yet TCRdb's version contains in-frame clones alone and is incomplete. The table has hundreds of thousands of clones, about 85% seen once. Sequencing was performed on PBMCs or T cells enriched from blood (not recorded which). The origin of the receptors is a middle-aged man who had recovered from COVID-19.

This clone was picked up one time. Here the CDR3 DNA reads TGTGCCAGCAGTATGCTACCTCCGGGAGATACGCAGTATTTT. Residues: CASSMLPPGDTQYF. V usage is TRBV27 and J usage is TRBJ2-3, with unresolved D. Germline V lookup: CDR1 MNHEY, CDR2 SMNVEV (reference sequence). This CDR3 is 14 amino acids long. V dropped 5 bases and J dropped 5 bases, with 14 bases sitting between them.

The DNA of the CDR3 is TGTGCCAGCAGCTTAGCGCCAGGGGGACGGGGCACCGGGGAGCTGTTTTTT. Translated: CASSLAPGGRGTGELFF. The chain links TRBV7-2 to TRBJ2-2; 7 bases are a match to TRBD1. After removal of 0 bases from V and 4 bases from J, the junction contained 8 bases not matched to a gene. Germline V CDR1 and CDR2: SGHTA, FQGNSA. CDR3 length equals 17 residues.

The J gene is TRBJ1-2, the V gene TRBV6-1; maybe TRBD1 (6 bases). Trimming shortened V by 1 base and J by 7 bases, and 7 bases separated the two germline ends. The length of the CDR3 is 12 residues. Germline CDR1 reads MNHNS; CDR2 reads SASEGT. CDR3 nucleotides: TGTGCCAGCAGTGAAGGGGGGCTTGGCTACACCTTC. Protein: CASSEGGLGYTF.

This rearrangement joins TRBV28 to TRBJ2-7; 12 bases line up with TRBD1. Trimming removed 0 bases from V and 5 bases from J; junction bases left unmatched: 5. In germline, CDR1 is MDHEN, CDR2 SYDVKM. CDR3 size: 16 residues. CDR3 loop: CASSLWGQGANNEQYF. CDR3 in DNA: TGTGCCAGCAGTTTATGGGGACAGGGGGCTAATAACGAGCAGTACTTC.

The chain recombines TRBV20-1 with TRBJ2-7; TRBD2 agrees at 8 bases. Trimming removed 3 bases from V and 10 bases from J; junction bases left unmatched: 5. The CDR3 is 11 residues long. Looked up from germline, CDR1 is DFQATT and CDR2 is SNEGSKA (reference sequence). CDR3 DNA: TGCAGTGCTAGGGGGACTAGTGAACAGTACTTC. Translated, it gives CSARGTSEQYF.

This clone appeared a single time. This rearrangement joins TRBV10-3 to TRBJ1-1; weak D call: TRBD1 (6 bases). V shed 11 bases and J shed 0 bases, with 13 bases lying between them. The V gene's germline CDR1 is ENHRY and CDR2 SYGVKD. The CDR3 runs to 13 residues. This CDR3 is CAASQGLNTEAFF. CDR3 DNA: TGTGCCGCATCACAGGGCCTGAACACTGAAGCTTTCTTT.

In this sample, this clone turned up once. V usage is TRBV10-3 and J usage is TRBJ2-3; TRBD2 might be the D (6 bases). The CDR3 has 14 amino acids. V dropped 8 bases and J dropped 1 base, with 13 bases sitting between them. Germline CDR1 is ENHRY and CDR2 is SYGVKD. The CDR3 loop reads CAIASGSGTDTQYF. CDR3 bases: TGTGCCATCGCGAGCGGGTCTGGCACAGATACGCAGTATTTT.

The chain has TRBV5-1 and TRBJ2-1, with a tentative D call TRBD1 (8 bases). Germline CDR1 and CDR2: SGHRS and YFSETQ. This CDR3 has 16 amino acids. V lost 7 bases and J lost 1, with 18 bases in between. CDR3 nucleotide sequence: TGCGCCAGCTCCGAACGGGGGGACAGGTCCTACAATGAGCAGTTCTTC. Translation: CASSERGDRSYNEQFF.

The V call is TRBV6-4, the J call TRBJ1-1; 9 positions agree with TRBD1. The V segment lost 4 bases and the J segment 4 bases; nucleotides outside the gene matches: 7. CDR1 and CDR2 from the germline V gene are MRHNA and SNTAGT. This CDR3 has 15 amino acids. The DNA of the CDR3 is TGTGCCAGCAGTGCCAGGGGACAGGGAGTCACTGAAGCTTTCTTT. Translating it yields CASSARGQGVTEAFF.